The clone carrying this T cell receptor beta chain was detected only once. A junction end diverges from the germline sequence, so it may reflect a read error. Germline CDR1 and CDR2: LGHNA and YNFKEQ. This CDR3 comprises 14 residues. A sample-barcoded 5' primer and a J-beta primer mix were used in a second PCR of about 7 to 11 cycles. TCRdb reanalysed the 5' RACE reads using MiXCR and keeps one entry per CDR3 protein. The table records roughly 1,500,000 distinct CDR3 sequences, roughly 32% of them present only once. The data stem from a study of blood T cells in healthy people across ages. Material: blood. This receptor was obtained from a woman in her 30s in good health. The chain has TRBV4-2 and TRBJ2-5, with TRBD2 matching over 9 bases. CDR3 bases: TGTGCCAGCTGCCAAGCGGGAGGCGGGGAGACCCAGTACTTC. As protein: CASCQAGGGETQYF.